Each of the 27 T cell receptor beta chains below was sequenced from the same sample in a study of blood T cell repertoires in COVID-19. Only in-frame clones appear in the TCRdb table, and some are missing; sequencing was by immunoSEQ multiplex PCR. This sample has about 100,000 clones, with around four fifths found just once. Sequenced material: peripheral blood. The source is a man aged 50 to 59 with active or convalescent COVID-19.

This sequence joins TRBV3-1 (or the pseudogene TRBV3-2) and TRBJ2-1, with 11 bases lining up with TRBD2. Germline trimming cut 1 base from V and 13 bases from J; bases unmatched to any gene: 6. The germline V gene encodes CDR1 LGHDT and CDR2 YNNKEL (reference sequence). CDR3 size: 14 residues. In DNA form, the CDR3 reads TGTGCCAGCAGCCAAGGACTAGCGGGGATCCCTCAGTTCTTC. Protein sequence: CASSQGLAGIPQFF.

This chain connects TRBV10-3 to TRBJ2-1; 14 nucleotides align to TRBD2. Germline values: CDR1 ENHRY, CDR2 SYGVKD. The V segment lost 10 bases and the J segment 8 bases; nucleotides outside the gene matches: 4. CDR3 length: 13 residues. The CDR3 nucleotides are TGTGCCACCGGGACTAGCGGGAGCCATGAGCAGTTCTTC. It is translated as CATGTSGSHEQFF.

The V gene is TRBV24-1, the J gene TRBJ2-1; 10 bases align to TRBD2. Unmatched junction bases numbered 7, after V lost 4 bases and J lost 8 bases. Germline loops: CDR1 KGHDR, CDR2 SFDVKD. This CDR3 has 15 amino acids. Here the CDR3 reads CATSEAASGRYEQFF. CDR3 nucleotide sequence: TGTGCCACCAGTGAGGCGGCTAGCGGGAGATATGAGCAGTTCTTC.

The gene calls are TRBV7-6 and TRBJ2-3; 7 bases map to TRBD2. The V and J ends lost 2 bases and 2 bases, in that order; junction bases with no gene match: 7. The CDR3 is 16 residues long. The germline V gene has CDR1 SGHVS and CDR2 FNYEAQ. CDR3 region: CASSLLADRLTDTQYF. The CDR3 DNA is TGTGCCAGCAGCTTACTAGCGGATAGGCTCACAGATACGCAGTATTTT. The whole variable domain, remainder taken from reference TRBV7-6 and TRBJ2-3, is GAGVSQSPRYKVTKRGQDVALRCDPISGHVSLYWYRQALGQGPEFLTYFNYEAQQDKSGLPNDRFSAERPEGSISTLTIQRTEQRDSAMYRCASSLLADRLTDTQYFGPGTRLTVL.

The CDR3 coding sequence is TGCAGTGCTAGTGTTCAGGGCTATGGCTACACCTTC. The encoded protein is CSASVQGYGYTF. The chain is built from TRBV20-1 and TRBJ1-2, with D perhaps TRBD1 (5 bases). Germline-derived CDR1 and CDR2 are DFQATT and SNEGSKA (reference sequence). The CDR3 runs 12 residues. V lost 3 bases and J lost 4, with 9 bases in between.

This clone appeared a few times. The chain recombines TRBV3-1 (or the pseudogene TRBV3-2) with TRBJ1-1; D call uncertain. The CDR3 loop spans 14 amino acids. V was pared by 2 bases and J by 2 bases, with 9 bases between. Looked up from germline, CDR1 is LGHDT and CDR2 is YNNKEL (reference sequence). The CDR3, as DNA: TGTGCCAGCAGCCAAAGAAGCCTCAACACTGAAGCTTTCTTT. It translates to CASSQRSLNTEAFF.

The chain's CDR3 is CASSQENRGIGNTIYF. The CDR3 DNA reads TGTGCCAGCAGCCAAGAAAACAGGGGGATTGGAAACACCATATATTTT. The chain employs TRBV3-1 (or the pseudogene TRBV3-2) and TRBJ1-3; 8 bases are shared with TRBD1. Unmatched junction bases numbered 4, after V lost 0 bases and J lost 3 bases. The CDR3 is 16 amino acids. Germline V gives CDR1 LGHDT, CDR2 YNNKEL (reference sequence).

The rearrangement uses TRBV12-5 and TRBJ2-5; 11 bases are a match to TRBD2. J gave up 0 bases and V 7 bases, and 7 bases lay outside the gene matches. The CDR3 sequence is 16 residues long. Germline CDR1 and CDR2: LGHNT and FRNRAP. CDR3 sequence: CASAPLGLADQETQYF. The CDR3 DNA reads as TGTGCTAGTGCCCCTCTGGGACTAGCGGACCAAGAGACCCAGTACTTC. Drawing the rest from reference TRBV12-5 and TRBJ2-5, the complete variable domain is DARVTQTPRHKVTEMGQEVTMRCQPILGHNTVFWYRQTMMQGLELLAYFRNRAPLDDSGMPKDRFSAEMPDATLATLKIQPSEPRDSAVYFCASAPLGLADQETQYFGPGTRLLVL.

This chain joins TRBV15 and TRBJ2-2; unclear D gene. Germline CDR1 LNHNV, CDR2 YYDKDF (reference sequence). The V gene lost 0 bases and the J gene lost 1 base, with 3 bases spanning the gap. The CDR3 loop spans 14 amino acids. The CDR3 sequence: CATSRDLNTGELFF. The CDR3 DNA reads as TGTGCCACCAGCAGAGACTTGAACACCGGGGAGCTGTTTTTT.

The chain is built from TRBV28 and TRBJ1-1; D unresolved. CDR1 and CDR2 from the germline V gene are MDHEN and SYDVKM. CDR3 length: 14 residues. V lost 6 bases to trimming and J lost 1 base, with 12 bases between them. The CDR3 here is CASSYYAGNTEAFF. The CDR3 DNA follows: TGTGCCAGCAGCTATTATGCAGGGAACACTGAAGCTTTCTTT.

The gene calls are TRBV12-5 and TRBJ2-2; 11 positions agree with TRBD1. Germline V CDR1 and CDR2: LGHNT, FRNRAP. This CDR3 region has 15 residues. V was clipped by 6 bases and J by 7 bases; unmatched bases: 7. The CDR3 region has the DNA TGTGCTAGTGGGACAGGACAGGGGGCCATCGGGGAGCTGTTTTTT. Its translation is CASGTGQGAIGELFF. The full variable domain, in which reference TRBV12-5 and TRBJ2-2 provide the parts outside the CDR3, is DARVTQTPRHKVTEMGQEVTMRCQPILGHNTVFWYRQTMMQGLELLAYFRNRAPLDDSGMPKDRFSAEMPDATLATLKIQPSEPRDSAVYFCASGTGQGAIGELFFGEGSRLTVL.

The rearrangement links TRBV11-3 to TRBJ1-2, with 7 bases lining up with TRBD1. The CDR3 totals 14 residues. In germline, CDR1 is SGHNT, CDR2 YENEEA. The ends lost 0 bases at V and 8 bases at J; junction bases unmatched: 6. As DNA, the CDR3 is TGTGCCAGCAGCTTAGATCACAGGGGCGAAGGCTACACCTTC. Protein sequence: CASSLDHRGEGYTF. Using reference TRBV11-3 and TRBJ1-2 for the parts outside the CDR3, the full variable domain is EAGVVQSPRYKIIEKKQPVAFWCNPISGHNTLYWYLQNLGQGPELLIRYENEEAVDDSQLPKDRFSAERLKGVDSTLKIQPAELGDSAVYLCASSLDHRGEGYTFGSGTRLTVV.

The table lists this clone with a count of one. This chain's CDR3 is CASTPQGTDTQYF. The CDR3 coding sequence is TGTGCCAGCACCCCCCAGGGCACAGATACGCAGTATTTT. The chain carries TRBV6-6 and TRBJ2-3; D is ambiguous. Trimming took off 7 bases at V and 1 base at J, with 9 bases between the two ends. Looked up from germline, CDR1 is MNHNY and CDR2 is SVGAGI (reference sequence). CDR3 size: 13 residues.

This clone was detected once. The chain is built from TRBV7-6 and TRBJ2-3; tentative D call: TRBD2 (6 bases). V lost 5 bases and J 2 bases, leaving 14 bases between the germline ends. Germline V CDR1 and CDR2: SGHVS, FNYEAQ. The CDR3 runs to 15 residues. Written as DNA, the CDR3 is TGTGCCAGCAGCCCCGAGGGAGGTCTCACAGATACGCAGTATTTT. Translation gives CASSPEGGLTDTQYF.

The chain uses TRBV5-4 and TRBJ2-7; a possible D gene is TRBD2 (6 bases). CDR3 length: 15 amino acids. Germline CDR1 reads SGHNT; CDR2 reads YYREEE (reference sequence). V was trimmed by 4 bases and J by 5 bases, leaving 19 bases between them. The CDR3 spells CASSPGGGGRDEQYF. CDR3 DNA: TGTGCCAGCAGCCCCGGGGGTGGAGGGCGGGACGAGCAGTACTTC.

Note on this clone: One end of the junction fails to match germline, which may point to a read error. The chain joins TRBV7-7 to TRBJ2-5; 7 bases line up with TRBD1. CDR1 is SSHAT and CDR2 is FNYEAQ in the germline V gene (reference sequence). The CDR3 has 14 residues. This CDR3 reads CASSSTGVGETQYF. In nucleotides, the CDR3 is TGTGCTAGCAGCTCCACAGGGGTAGGAGAGACCCAGTACTTC. The complete variable domain, with remaining parts taken from reference TRBV7-7 and TRBJ2-5, reads GAGVSQSPRYKVTKRGQDVTLRCDPISSHATLYWYQQALGQGPEFLTYFNYEAQPDKSGLPSDRFSAERPEGSISTLTIQRTEQRDSAMYRCASSSTGVGETQYFGPGTRLLVL.

V and J are TRBV6-5 and TRBJ2-7; the match to TRBD2 covers 12 bases. The CDR3 length is 16 residues. V gave up 2 bases and J gave up 6 bases; unmatched junction bases: 8. Germline CDR1 reads MNHEY; CDR2 reads SVGAGI. CDR3 coding DNA: TGTGCCAGCAGTTACACGAGAACTAGCGGGGGGAGCGAGCAGTACTTC. Its protein product is CASSYTRTSGGSEQYF.

This clone was seen a handful of times. The V and J genes are TRBV5-1 and TRBJ2-7; D may be TRBD2 (6 bases). Germline V gene sequence: CDR1 SGHRS, CDR2 YFSETQ. Between the trimmed V and J ends, which lost 7 bases and 0 bases, there was a span of 14 bases. CDR3 size: 14 residues. The CDR3 loop reads CASQETSYSYEQYF. DNA of the CDR3: TGCGCCAGCCAAGAGACTAGTTACTCCTACGAGCAGTACTTC.

This rearrangement joins TRBV11-3 to TRBJ2-1; 8 bases match TRBD2. The CDR3 has 14 amino acids. The V segment lost 5 bases and the J segment 9 bases; nucleotides outside the gene matches: 9. Germline CDR1 is SGHNT and CDR2 is YENEEA. CDR3 sequence (DNA): TGTGCCAGCAGCCCGGGACTAGGAAGTATTGAGCAGTTCTTC. Encoded protein: CASSPGLGSIEQFF.

The V and J genes are TRBV11-2 and TRBJ2-5; D uncertain. The germline V and J ends were trimmed by 3 bases and 4 bases, with 3 bases remaining between them. This CDR3 is built from 11 residues. CDR1 is SGHAT, CDR2 FQNNGV, per germline. CDR3 loop: CASSFIETQYF. The CDR3 nucleotides are TGTGCCAGCAGCTTTATAGAGACCCAGTACTTC.

This chain uses TRBV5-6 with TRBJ2-1; D is possibly TRBD2 (6 bases). The V and J ends lost 0 bases and 0 bases respectively, with 10 bases between them. The CDR3 length is 16 residues. Germline V gene data show CDR1 as SGHDT and CDR2 as YYEEEE. CDR3 nucleotides: TGTGCCAGCAGCTTGGCTGCGGGGAGCTCCTACAATGAGCAGTTCTTC. This codes for CASSLAAGSSYNEQFF.

The genes are TRBV6-5 and TRBJ1-1; 7 bases agree with TRBD1. CDR1 MNHEY and CDR2 SVGAGI come from the germline V gene. The V gene end was trimmed by 7 bases and the J gene end by 2 bases; junction bases not matched to a gene: 7. The CDR3 totals 14 residues. The CDR3 coding sequence is TGTGCCAGCAAAGACGGGACAGTAAACACTGAAGCTTTCTTT. Translated, it gives CASKDGTVNTEAFF.

This chain uses TRBV5-1 with TRBJ1-2; 9 bases agree with TRBD1. The CDR3 runs to 13 residues. With V trimmed by 4 bases and J by 6 bases, 4 bases remained unmatched. Germline V gene lookup returns CDR1 SGHRS and CDR2 YFSETQ. The CDR3 reads CASSPGQGDGYTF. CDR3 DNA: TGCGCCAGCAGCCCGGGACAGGGAGATGGCTACACCTTC.

This clone has only one observation. This rearrangement joins TRBV19 to TRBJ1-1, with 9 bases lining up with TRBD1. Per germline, CDR1 LNHDA and CDR2 SQIVND (reference sequence). The CDR3 spans 13 residues. The ends lost 5 bases at V and 5 bases at J; junction bases unmatched: 3. CDR3 in amino acids: CASSPDRGTEAFF. The CDR3 nucleotides are TGTGCCAGTAGTCCGGACAGGGGTACTGAAGCTTTCTTT.

This clone was detected only once. CDR3 amino acids: CATSDNTGDTDTQYF. The CDR3 DNA is TGTGCCACCAGTGATAATACAGGGGACACAGATACGCAGTATTTT. The chain employs TRBV24-1 and TRBJ2-3; 7 nucleotides agree with TRBD1. Germline V CDR1 and CDR2: KGHDR, SFDVKD. The length of the CDR3 is 15 residues. V lost 3 bases and J lost 2; bases outside the gene matches: 4.

This chain joins TRBV4-2 and TRBJ1-4; a weak D match, TRBD1 (6 bases). Trimming left V 4 bases short and J 4 bases short, with 13 bases between. Germline V gives CDR1 LGHNA, CDR2 YNFKEQ. CDR3 size: 15 residues. This CDR3 is CASSLQTGDNEKLFF. In nucleotides, the CDR3 is TGTGCCAGCAGCCTTCAGACAGGAGATAATGAAAAACTGTTTTTT.

J is TRBJ1-1 and V is TRBV11-3, with TRBD1 matching over 12 bases. The CDR3 spans 19 residues. Per the germline V gene, CDR1 is SGHNT and CDR2 is YENEEA. J lost 4 bases, V lost 5 bases, and 17 bases had no gene match. The CDR3, as DNA: TGTGCCAGCAGCCCGCCGGGACAGGGGGCCGTGGTAGGGTTCACTGAAGCTTTCTTT. Translating gives CASSPPGQGAVVGFTEAFF.